These 15 T cell receptor beta chains were all obtained from the same sample, sequenced in a study of T cell responses to AZD1222 COVID-19 vaccine. Only in-frame clones appear in the TCRdb table, and some are missing; sequencing was by immunoSEQ multiplex PCR. This sample carries some 130,000 clones, just over 85% of them seen once, and the ten largest clones take about a fifth. Sequencing used peripheral blood, obtained on day 0 of AZD1222 vaccination. Source of these receptors: an adult in good health.

The chain recombines TRBV12-3 or TRBV12-4 with TRBJ1-5; 8 bases are shared with TRBD1. The CDR3 is 13 residues long. The junction had 5 bases not matched to a gene; V was cut back by 3 bases and J by 10 bases. The CDR3 sequence: CASSFGQGKPQHF. The CDR3 DNA follows: TGTGCCAGCAGTTTCGGACAGGGAAAACCCCAGCATTTT.

This sequence joins TRBV4-3 and TRBJ1-2; D remains ambiguous. V shed 4 bases and J shed 3 bases, with 18 bases lying between them. CDR3 length: 16 amino acids. Germline V lookup: CDR1 LGHNA, CDR2 YSLEER. CDR3 in amino acids: CASSPSPTLGYYGYTF. The CDR3 DNA reads TGCGCCAGCAGCCCGTCACCCACTCTCGGGTACTATGGCTACACCTTC.

The V call is TRBV28, the J call TRBJ1-5; D perhaps matches TRBD1 (5 bases). V lost 4 bases to trimming and J lost 7 bases, with 8 bases between them. This CDR3 region has 12 residues. CDR1 is MDHEN and CDR2 is SYDVKM in the germline V gene. The CDR3 here is CASSWGPQPQHF. Here the CDR3 DNA reads TGTGCCAGCAGTTGGGGCCCCCAGCCCCAGCATTTT.

Only one count was recorded for this clone. The chain employs TRBV7-3 and TRBJ2-6, with a possible D match to TRBD1 (6 bases). CDR1 is SGHTA, CDR2 FQGTGA, per germline. This CDR3 spans 18 amino acids. Trimming shortened V by 5 bases and J by 2 bases, and 19 bases separated the two germline ends. In DNA, the CDR3 is TGTGCCAGCAGCCTCCGGACAGCCCCGGCGACTGGGGCCAACGTCCTGACTTTC. As protein: CASSLRTAPATGANVLTF.

This clone has only one observation. V gene TRBV11-3 combines with J gene TRBJ2-7, with D possibly being TRBD2 (6 bases). Germline V gene lookup returns CDR1 SGHNT and CDR2 YENEEA. Trimming cost V 5 bases and J 7 bases, with 15 bases left between them. The CDR3 runs to 13 residues. The CDR3 coding sequence is TGTGCCAGCAGCATCGGGACTTCAGCGGAGCAGTACTTC. It specifies CASSIGTSAEQYF.

The chain couples TRBV29-1 to TRBJ1-1, with D uncertain. Germline V gives CDR1 SQVTM, CDR2 ANQGSEA. Trimming cost V 4 bases and J 3 bases, with 9 bases left between them. There are 12 residues in the CDR3. The CDR3 DNA sequence: TGCAGCGTTGGGGAGGGAGACACTGAAGCTTTCTTT. This codes for CSVGEGDTEAFF.

The chain joins TRBV6-5 to TRBJ1-2; TRBD1 is a possible D gene (5 bases). Trimming stripped 6 bases from V and 4 bases from J, with 15 bases between. Germline lookup yields CDR1 MNHEY and CDR2 SVGAGI. The CDR3 has 14 amino acids. In DNA, the CDR3 is TGTGCCAGCAGCGCCGGGACTTCGGGCTATGGCTACACCTTC. Encoded protein: CASSAGTSGYGYTF.

The rearrangement links TRBV2 to TRBJ2-1; D is unclear. The CDR3 contains 13 residues. The V end was cut by 2 bases, the J end by 10 bases, with 12 bases between. Germline V gene lookup returns CDR1 SNHLY and CDR2 FYNNEI. CDR3 region: CASSEPLDGEQFF. Here the CDR3 DNA reads TGTGCCAGCAGTGAACCCCTTGATGGGGAGCAGTTCTTC.

V usage is TRBV2 and J usage is TRBJ2-3; 12 positions match TRBD2. The germline gives CDR1 SNHLY, CDR2 FYNNEI. CDR3 length: 15 amino acids. J lost 8 bases, V lost 6 bases, and 9 bases had no gene match. CDR3 protein: CASSPPSGGVPTQYF. In nucleotides, the CDR3 is TGTGCCAGCAGCCCCCCTAGCGGGGGGGTACCTACGCAGTATTTT.

V is TRBV7-3 and J is TRBJ2-3; D is perhaps TRBD1 (5 bases). This CDR3 is 15 amino acids long. Germline V gene data show CDR1 as SGHTA and CDR2 as FQGTGA. V was trimmed by 2 bases and J by 3 bases, leaving 12 bases between them. CDR3 in amino acids: CASSLGPGSTDTQYF. Here the CDR3 DNA reads TGTGCCAGCAGCTTAGGCCCAGGGTCGACAGATACGCAGTATTTT.

The chain combines TRBV25-1 with TRBJ2-7, with TRBD1 identical over 9 bases. With 3 bases clipped from V and 4 bases from J, the junction kept 4 bases outside the gene matches. Germline values: CDR1 MGHDK, CDR2 SYGVNS. The CDR3 spans 14 residues. This CDR3 reads CASSEGTGQYEQYF. CDR3 nucleotide sequence: TGTGCCAGCAGTGAGGGGACAGGGCAATACGAGCAGTACTTC.

This rearrangement joins TRBV6-5 to TRBJ2-7; maybe TRBD1 (6 bases). CDR1 and CDR2 from the germline V gene are MNHEY and SVGAGI. Trimming left V 7 bases short and J 0 bases short, with 10 bases between. This CDR3 is 13 amino acids long. The CDR3 DNA is TGTGCCAGCACCGAGACAGGCTCCTACGAGCAGTACTTC. It specifies CASTETGSYEQYF.

This clone has just one count. This chain uses TRBV4-3 with TRBJ2-5; D perhaps matches TRBD2 (6 bases). The V end lost 0 bases, the J end lost 5 bases, and 13 bases lay between the germline ends. This CDR3 is built from 15 residues. The germline CDR1 and CDR2 sequences are LGHNA and YSLEER. CDR3 bases: TGCGCCAGCAGCCAAGATCGGGAGATTAGTGAGACCCAGTACTTC. Encoded protein: CASSQDREISETQYF.

The chain employs TRBV19 and TRBJ1-6; D may be TRBD1 (5 bases). Trimming cost V 3 bases and J 10 bases, with 19 bases left between them. The CDR3 spans 16 residues. CDR1 and CDR2 from the germline V gene are LNHDA and SQIVND (reference sequence). CDR3 coding DNA: TGTGCCAGTAGTATTTTCGCGGCCGCCGAGGGGTCACCCCTCCACTTT. This translates into CASSIFAAAEGSPLHF.

The genes are TRBV6-1 and TRBJ1-5, with D possibly TRBD1 on 5 matching bases. This CDR3 is built from 16 residues. The germline V gene encodes CDR1 MNHNS and CDR2 SASEGT. The ends were cut back, 4 bases at V and 3 bases at J, with 16 bases in the middle. CDR3 bases: TGTGCCAGCAGTGGCAACCGGGGGACTATCAATCAGCCCCAGCATTTT. Residues: CASSGNRGTINQPQHF.